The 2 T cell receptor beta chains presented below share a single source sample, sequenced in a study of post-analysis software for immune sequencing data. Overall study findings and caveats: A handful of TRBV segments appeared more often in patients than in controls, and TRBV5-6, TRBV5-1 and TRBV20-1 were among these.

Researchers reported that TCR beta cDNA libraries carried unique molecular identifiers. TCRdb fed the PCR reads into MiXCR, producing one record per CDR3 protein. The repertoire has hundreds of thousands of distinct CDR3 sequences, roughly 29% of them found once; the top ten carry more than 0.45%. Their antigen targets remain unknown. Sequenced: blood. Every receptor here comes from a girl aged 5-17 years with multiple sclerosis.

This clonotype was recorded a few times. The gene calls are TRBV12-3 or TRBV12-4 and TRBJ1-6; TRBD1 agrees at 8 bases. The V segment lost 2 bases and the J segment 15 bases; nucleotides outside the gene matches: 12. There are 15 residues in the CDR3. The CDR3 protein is CASSLFGTGPRLLHF. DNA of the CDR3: TGTGCCAGCAGTTTATTCGGGACAGGTCCTCGGCTCCTCCACTTT.

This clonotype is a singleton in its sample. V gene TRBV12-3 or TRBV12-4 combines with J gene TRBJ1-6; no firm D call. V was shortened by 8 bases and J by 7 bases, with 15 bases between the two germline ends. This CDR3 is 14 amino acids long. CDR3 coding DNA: TGTGCCAGCTCCCCGGCCCTTGGGAATTCACCCCTCCACTTT. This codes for CASSPALGNSPLHF.